These 24 T cell receptor beta chains came from one sample sequenced in a study of cytomegalovirus exposure and HLA in healthy donors. A multiplex PCR was run with 60 Vbeta primers and 13 Jbeta primers. Assay: immunoSEQ multiplex PCR; the TCRdb copy retains only in-frame clones and omits some. The sample records roughly 140,000 clones, around 65% being singletons. Sequencing was performed on PBMCs. Receptor source: a woman aged 25 to 45 in good health and CMV-seropositive.

The rearrangement uses TRBV5-8 and TRBJ2-7; 8 nucleotides agree with TRBD1. Germline-derived CDR1 and CDR2 are SGHTS and YDEGEE. The junction had 4 bases not matched to a gene; V was cut back by 2 bases and J by 0 bases. The CDR3 contains 15 residues. Here the CDR3 DNA reads TGTGCCAGCAGCTTTGGGACAGGTTTCTCCTACGAGCAGTACTTC. It specifies CASSFGTGFSYEQYF.

This clone was counted only a few times. The CDR3 region has the DNA TGTGCCAGCAGAAACCACGGGACAGATAATGAAAAACTGTTTTTT. This encodes CASRNHGTDNEKLFF. The V and J genes are TRBV27 and TRBJ1-4; TRBD1 aligns across 7 bases. The trim removed 6 bases at V and 4 bases at J, leaving 8 bases unmatched. CDR1 and CDR2 (germline): MNHEY, SMNVEV (reference sequence). This CDR3 is built from 15 residues.

The rearrangement links TRBV2 to TRBJ1-5; D is perhaps TRBD1 (6 bases). The CDR3 runs 15 residues. Germline V gene sequence: CDR1 SNHLY, CDR2 FYNNEI. Trimming left V 3 bases short and J 5 bases short, with 14 bases between. Written as DNA, the CDR3 is TGTGCCAGCAGTGAGTCAGGGGCCGCTTATCAGCCCCAGCATTTT. This gives the protein CASSESGAAYQPQHF.

Only one count was recorded for this clone. The CDR3 nucleotides read TGTGCCAGCAGTTTCTCCGGGACAGACAATGAGCAGTTCTTC. This encodes CASSFSGTDNEQFF. The V call is TRBV27, the J call TRBJ2-1; 7 bases are shared with TRBD1. The ends lost 3 bases at V and 5 bases at J; junction bases unmatched: 4. This CDR3 comprises 14 residues. Germline V lookup: CDR1 MNHEY, CDR2 SMNVEV (reference sequence).

The V call is TRBV29-1, the J call TRBJ1-3; tentatively, D is TRBD1 (6 bases). V was cut by 3 bases and J by 6 bases, with 15 bases left in between. The germline CDR1 and CDR2 sequences are SQVTM and ANQGSEA. The CDR3 covers 14 residues. The CDR3 reads CSVDFGTGLNTIYF. The CDR3 coding sequence is TGCAGCGTTGATTTCGGAACAGGGTTAAACACCATATATTTT.

This rearrangement joins TRBV5-1 to TRBJ1-2, with 7 bases lining up with TRBD1. Germline V gene data show CDR1 as SGHRS and CDR2 as YFSETQ. The trim removed 4 bases at V and 7 bases at J, leaving 19 bases unmatched. The CDR3 extends over 17 amino acids. The CDR3: CASSPTYRVTGSGGYTF. DNA of the CDR3: TGCGCCAGCAGCCCCACCTACCGGGTGACAGGGTCGGGTGGCTACACCTTC.

The J gene is TRBJ2-7, the V gene TRBV6-6; the D is unclear. Germline V gene lookup returns CDR1 MNHNY and CDR2 SVGAGI (reference sequence). This CDR3 spans 13 amino acids. Trimming removed 0 bases at V and 6 bases at J, with 9 bases between. The CDR3 nucleotides are TGTGCCAGCAGTTACTCGATCAGGTCCGAGCAGTACTTC. Amino acids: CASSYSIRSEQYF.

The gene calls are TRBV18 and TRBJ2-1; TRBD1 agrees at 7 bases. The CDR3 extends over 13 amino acids. The germline gives CDR1 KGHSH, CDR2 LQKENI. The trim removed 5 bases at V and 4 bases at J, leaving 2 bases unmatched. The CDR3 region has the DNA TGTGCCAGCTCATGGGGACAGTACAATGAGCAGTTCTTC. Translation: CASSWGQYNEQFF.

The chain combines TRBV6-5 with TRBJ2-1; a weak D match, TRBD1 (5 bases). Germline lookup yields CDR1 MNHEY and CDR2 SVGAGI. The V gene lost 3 bases and the J gene lost 4 bases, with 13 bases spanning the gap. This CDR3 contains 15 residues. The CDR3 coding sequence is TGTGCCAGCAGTTATAAGGGGCGGAAATACAATGAGCAGTTCTTC. It codes for CASSYKGRKYNEQFF.

V usage is TRBV27 and J usage is TRBJ2-5, with D possibly matching TRBD2 (6 bases). Germline CDR1 reads MNHEY; CDR2 reads SMNVEV (reference sequence). The CDR3 is 13 residues long. V was clipped by 5 bases and J by 5 bases, with 12 bases between them. CDR3 bases: TGTGCCAGCAGTACCTACGGGGGTGAGACCCAGTACTTC. Translated, it gives CASSTYGGETQYF.

J is TRBJ1-5 and V is TRBV7-9; D call uncertain. Germline V gene sequence: CDR1 SEHNR, CDR2 FQNEAQ (reference sequence). With 1 base removed from V and 2 bases from J, the gap between germline ends came to 9 bases. The CDR3 contains 15 residues. In DNA, the CDR3 is TGTGCCAGCAGCTTAGGGGGTAGCGGCAATCAGCCCCAGCATTTT. Translating gives CASSLGGSGNQPQHF.

The gene calls are TRBV4-1 and TRBJ2-7; the D is unclear. Between the trimmed V and J ends, which lost 4 bases and 0 bases, there was a span of 22 bases. There are 18 residues in the CDR3. Per the germline V gene, CDR1 is MGHRA and CDR2 is YSYEKL. DNA of the CDR3: TGCGCCAGCAGCCTCGGAGCTCCTACGCTAAGCCTCTCCTACGAGCAGTACTTC. This gives the protein CASSLGAPTLSLSYEQYF.

This clone was detected only a few times. The chain combines TRBV10-1 with TRBJ1-1; the D is unclear. Trimming took off 1 base at V and 5 bases at J, with 8 bases between the two ends. Germline loops: CDR1 WNHNN, CDR2 SYGVQD (reference sequence). This CDR3 is 13 amino acids long. The chain's CDR3 is CASSEYSGTEAFF. CDR3 DNA sequence: TGCGCCAGCAGTGAGTACTCGGGAACTGAAGCTTTCTTT.

This clone has only a few counts. The V gene is TRBV5-1, the J gene TRBJ1-4, with 8 bases that match TRBD1. Trimming cost V 2 bases and J 7 bases; bases outside gene matches: 7. The CDR3 runs 15 residues. Germline loops: CDR1 SGHRS, CDR2 YFSETQ. CDR3 residues: CASSFLTGAREKLFF. The CDR3 DNA is TGCGCCAGCAGCTTCCTGACAGGGGCGCGTGAAAAACTGTTTTTT.

The chain carries TRBV28 and TRBJ2-5; D is uncertain. Trimming shortened V by 6 bases and J by 5 bases, and 19 bases separated the two germline ends. CDR1 is MDHEN and CDR2 is SYDVKM in the germline V gene. The CDR3 runs to 15 residues. The CDR3 protein is CASSSFRLVAETQYF. For the CDR3, the DNA is TGTGCCAGCAGCTCCTTTCGGCTAGTCGCGGAGACCCAGTACTTC. The whole variable domain, remainder taken from reference TRBV28 and TRBJ2-5, is DVKVTQSSRYLVKRTGEKVFLECVQDMDHENMFWYRQDPGLGLRLIYFSYDVKMKEKGDIPEGYSVSREKKERFSLILESASTNQTSMYLCASSSFRLVAETQYFGPGTRLLVL.

J is TRBJ1-1 and V is TRBV9, with unresolved D. The germline V gene encodes CDR1 SGDLS and CDR2 YYNGEE. Trimming took off 5 bases at V and 3 bases at J, with 17 bases between the two ends. This CDR3 comprises 15 residues. The CDR3 protein is CASSARGPYDTEAFF. The CDR3 DNA is TGTGCCAGCAGTGCTCGTGGGCCGTACGACACTGAAGCTTTCTTT.

The chain employs TRBV28 and TRBJ1-3; TRBD1 agrees at 7 bases. Per the germline V gene, CDR1 is MDHEN and CDR2 is SYDVKM. Germline trimming cut 4 bases from V and 0 bases from J; bases unmatched to any gene: 6. The CDR3 length is 16 residues. CDR3 amino acids: CASSWGQTNSGNTIYF. CDR3 in DNA: TGTGCCAGCAGTTGGGGACAGACCAACTCTGGAAACACCATATATTTT.

The chain has TRBV28 and TRBJ1-1, with 9 bases lining up with TRBD1. The CDR3 covers 15 residues. The V and J ends lost 5 bases and 6 bases, in that order; junction bases with no gene match: 10. Germline V gene lookup returns CDR1 MDHEN and CDR2 SYDVKM. CDR3 nucleotide sequence: TGTGCCAGCAGTCGCCCGGGACAGGGTCGCCCTGAAGCTTTCTTT. It is translated as CASSRPGQGRPEAFF.

The chain employs TRBV2 and TRBJ1-1, with D possibly matching TRBD1 (5 bases). The CDR3 sequence is 13 residues long. V was cut by 3 bases and J by 4 bases, with 9 bases left in between. CDR1 SNHLY and CDR2 FYNNEI come from the germline V gene. The CDR3 region has the DNA TGTGCCAGCAGTGATTCAGGGATCACTGAAGCTTTCTTT. Translating it yields CASSDSGITEAFF.

The rearrangement joins TRBV4-2 to TRBJ2-1, with 8 bases aligning to TRBD2. The CDR3 covers 16 residues. V shed 4 bases and J 5 bases; nucleotides not matched to a gene: 10. CDR1 LGHNA and CDR2 YNFKEQ come from the germline V gene. Written as DNA, the CDR3 is TGTGCCAGCAGCCCAGTCGGGATAGCGGGAAACAATGAGCAGTTCTTC. Encoded protein: CASSPVGIAGNNEQFF.

The chain recombines TRBV5-1 with TRBJ1-1, with a tentative D call TRBD1 (5 bases). CDR1 SGHRS and CDR2 YFSETQ come from the germline V gene. With 3 bases removed from V and 5 bases from J, the gap between germline ends came to 14 bases. CDR3 length: 14 amino acids. CDR3 amino acids: CASSSASGETEAFF. DNA of the CDR3: TGCGCCAGCAGCTCAGCTTCGGGGGAGACTGAAGCTTTCTTT.

This clone was counted once. The V call is TRBV12-5, the J call TRBJ2-1, with unresolved D. CDR1 and CDR2 (germline): LGHNT, FRNRAP. The ends were cut back, 4 bases at V and 3 bases at J, with 10 bases in the middle. This CDR3 comprises 14 residues. In DNA form, the CDR3 reads TGTGCTAGTGGTTCAGCGACTTACTACAATGAGCAGTTCTTC. It yields the protein CASGSATYYNEQFF.

The CDR3 protein is CASSLAGQGGSPLHF. For the CDR3, the DNA is TGCGCCAGCAGCTTGGCGGGACAGGGGGGGTCACCCCTCCACTTT. V and J are TRBV5-1 and TRBJ1-6; 11 positions agree with TRBD1. Losses at the gene ends were 0 bases for V and 10 bases for J; bases not matched to a gene: 3. CDR3 size: 15 residues. CDR1 and CDR2 (germline): SGHRS, YFSETQ.

This clone has just a few counts. The rearrangement joins TRBV7-8 to TRBJ1-2; D is possibly TRBD1 (5 bases). This CDR3 is built from 15 residues. The V gene's germline CDR1 is SGHVS and CDR2 FQNEAQ. V was clipped by 5 bases and J by 0 bases, with 13 bases between them. CDR3 amino acids: CASSPSRAPNYGYTF. CDR3 coding DNA: TGTGCCAGCAGCCCAAGCAGGGCCCCTAACTATGGCTACACCTTC.